This T cell receptor beta chain emerged from a study of early T cells in non-severe SARS-CoV-2 infection. Overall study context: Sequenced bulk RNA came from whole blood that was unsorted, and chains were unpaired.

Germline CDR1 reads SGHNT; CDR2 reads YENEEA. V was shortened by 8 bases and J by 5 bases, with 13 bases between the two germline ends. The CDR3 consists of 13 residues. This clonotype came up a few times. The antigen is not known. Each single cDNA molecule received a unique molecular identifier. From the 5' RACE reads, TCRdb called clonotypes with MiXCR, one entry per CDR3 protein. The sample shows roughly 43,000 distinct CDR3 sequences, about 5.3% of them seen only once. Study-level points and caveats: Anti-spike CD8 responses were favored by VDJdb matching, which missed private and CD4 specificities.

The sequencing here drew on whole blood, taken at baseline. This sequence originates from an adult who was a healthcare worker with PCR-confirmed SARS-CoV-2 infection or an uninfected control (not recorded which). This sequence joins TRBV11-3 and TRBJ1-5, with D maybe TRBD1 (5 bases). The CDR3 is CASLGVKHQPQHF. The DNA of the CDR3 is TGTGCCAGCCTAGGGGTGAAGCATCAGCCCCAGCATTTT.